This T cell receptor (beta chain) was observed in a study of blood T cell repertoires in COVID-19. Study overall: Sites across the United States, Italy and Spain contributed samples from acute and convalescent COVID-19. T cells, B-cell-depleted T cells, or PBMCs supplied cDNA or gDNA.

The germline V and J ends were trimmed by 0 bases and 5 bases, with 13 bases remaining between them. Germline V CDR1 and CDR2: ENHRY, SYGVKD. The CDR3 totals 16 residues. Per the authors' pipeline: Cell counts per sample came from amplifying reference gene primers. This table comes from immunoSEQ multiplex PCR, and its TCRdb copy is limited to in-frame clones, with some not included. V and J calls and clone size follow that table, whereas D and trimming were derived from the DNA. This table has some 220,000 clones, roughly 80% appearing once. The J gene is TRBJ2-2, the V gene TRBV10-3; possibly TRBD2 for D (6 bases). This clonotype originated in a woman in her thirties who had recovered from COVID-19. The material sequenced was peripheral blood. The CDR3 region is CAISESSGAVTGELFF. CDR3 nucleotides: TGTGCCATCAGTGAGTCCTCGGGAGCGGTTACCGGGGAGCTGTTTTTT.